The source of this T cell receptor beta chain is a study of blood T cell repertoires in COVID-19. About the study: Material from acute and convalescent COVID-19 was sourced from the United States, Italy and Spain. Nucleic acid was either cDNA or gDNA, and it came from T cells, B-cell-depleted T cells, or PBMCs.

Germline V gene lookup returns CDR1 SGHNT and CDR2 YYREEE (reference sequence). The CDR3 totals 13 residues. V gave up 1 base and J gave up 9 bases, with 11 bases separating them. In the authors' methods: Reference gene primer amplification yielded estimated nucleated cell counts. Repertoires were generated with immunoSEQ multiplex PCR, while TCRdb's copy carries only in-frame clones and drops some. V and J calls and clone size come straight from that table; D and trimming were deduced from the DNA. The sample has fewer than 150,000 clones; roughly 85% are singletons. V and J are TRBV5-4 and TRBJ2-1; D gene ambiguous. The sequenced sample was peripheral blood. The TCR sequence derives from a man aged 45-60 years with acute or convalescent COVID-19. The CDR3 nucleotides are TGTGCCAGCAGCTTGAATACTTACGCTGAGCAGTTCTTC. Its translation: CASSLNTYAEQFF.